This T cell receptor beta chain was obtained from a study of CD4 T cell repertoires in COVID-19 (dated by TCRdb to 2020 to 2023). Notes on the research overall: To analyze cross-reactivity, CFSE-low cells were expanded with IL-2 for 10 days and then labeled again and restimulated with spike proteins from other coronaviruses. In COVID-19-recovered individuals, the study described naturally processed CD4+ T cell responses to SARS-CoV-2 spike and nucleoprotein and used TCR Vbeta sequencing to evaluate clonal composition. In three recovered individuals, the researchers analyzed the TCR Vbeta repertoire of SARS-CoV-2-reactive T cells at the subset level.

The time point label here, explained by the study, means: sample from a COVID-19-recovered individual after infection. Patients who had recovered from mild-to-severe COVID-19 served as donors. Uncultured memory T cell samples were sequenced directly after ex vivo isolation. CD4+ total memory, central memory, effector memory and circulating T follicular helper cells were isolated from peripheral blood mononuclear cells. Points the paper makes about the study in general: Between 7 and 25% of SARS-CoV-2 clonotypes were also found in SARS-CoV and/or HKU1 spike-stimulated secondary cultures, consistent with cross-reactivity. Several of the most expanded SARS-CoV-2-reactive clonotypes were shared between two or all three memory subsets, suggesting intraclonal diversification.

Library construction relied on the immunoSEQ multiplex PCR assay. Turning to the authors' computational methods: The Chao-Jaccard similarity index and the number of shared clonotypes were used to measure repertoire overlap between subsets. Sourced from immuneACCESS, this table was stored by TCRdb with only in-frame sequences that have V and J called. A share of the clones is absent; for the studies checked, an unresolved V gene accounts for under half, and the remainder has no known explanation. That table is the source of V, J and clone size, and D and trimming were worked out from the DNA. Counted in this sample were 65,000 to 95,000 clones; roughly 80% of them appeared once. The top ten clonotypes cover roughly 0.6% of the sample. The V end loses 4 bases and the J end loses 3 bases, and a stretch of 4 bases separates them. From a lookup of the germline V gene (reference sequence), CDR1 and CDR2 are LGHDT and YNNKEL. From the cysteine up to the phenylalanine, the CDR3 has a length of 12 residues. The DNA shown is the 36-base CDR3, in frame from base 1.

Notes on this clone: The antigen it binds to is not known. No clone much larger than this one lies a single base away; base qualities are absent.

This clonotype was obtained from a human donor who had COVID-19. This material consisted of CD4+ T cells from peripheral blood, taken after recovery from COVID-19. The chain links TRBV3-1 (or the pseudogene TRBV3-2) with TRBJ2-1; the D gene lacks a confident call. The DNA is as follows: TGTGCCAGCAGCCCGGACTACAATGAGCAGTTCTTC. Its translation reads: CASSPDYNEQFF.